This TCR beta chain was identified in a study of blood T cell repertoires in COVID-19. Turning to the study itself: Collection of acute and convalescent COVID-19 samples took place in the United States, Italy and Spain. PBMCs, B-cell-depleted T cells, or T cells provided the cDNA or gDNA that made up the material.

Germline V gene data show CDR1 as SQVTM and CDR2 as ANQGSEA. This CDR3 spans 13 amino acids. V gave up 7 bases and J gave up 0 bases; unmatched junction bases: 5. Study processing details: How many nucleated cells were present was estimated from reference gene primer amplification. The data were produced by immunoSEQ multiplex PCR, yet TCRdb's version contains in-frame clones alone and is incomplete. From that table come the V and J calls and clone size; the DNA was used to work out D and trimming. The profile shows about 220,000 clones, around 84% of them singletons. The sequence was collected from a man aged 45-60 years with active or convalescent COVID-19. The gene calls are TRBV29-1 and TRBJ1-1; 7 nucleotides align to TRBD1. Sequenced input: peripheral blood. In DNA, the CDR3 is TGCAGCGCCACGGGACAGCTGAACACTGAAGCTTTCTTT. Translating gives CSATGQLNTEAFF.